This T cell receptor beta chain was identified in a study of vaccination and CD4 T cells after COVID-19. The Oncomine TCR Beta short-read assay sequenced DNA from cultured CD4+ T cells. TCRdb re-called the PCR reads with MiXCR, one entry per CDR3 protein. The sample records approximately 11,000 distinct CDR3 sequences, just over 70% being singletons. Treatment described: roughly 11-day PBMC culture with coronavirus spike peptide pools or control peptides (ViraFEST assay). The trim removed 5 bases at V and 5 bases at J, leaving 10 bases unmatched. Germline assignment: CDR1 SGHTA and CDR2 FQGNSA. The CDR3 extends over 15 amino acids. A single count supports this clonotype. Its cognate antigen is unknown.

This chain connects TRBV7-2 to TRBJ2-5, with 8 positions matching TRBD2. Sequenced input: CD4+ T cells from blood, cultured in vitro. The source of this sequence is a human donor who had recovered from COVID-19. CDR3 protein: CASSVGSAGVETQYF. CDR3 nucleotides: TGTGCCAGCAGCGTGGGGTCAGCGGGAGTTGAGACCCAGTACTTC.